This TCR beta chain was captured by sequencing in a study of siplizumab effects on memory and regulatory T cells. It was about 100,000 TCR templates that were assayed per sample. Assay used: immunoSEQ multiplex PCR; TCRdb lists only in-frame clones, some missing. Of tens of thousands of clones listed, 95% to 98% were seen once; the top ten hold around 0.66%. Germline values: CDR1 GTSNPN, CDR2 SVGIG (reference sequence). V gave up 3 bases and J gave up 0 bases, with 14 bases separating them. This CDR3 is built from 15 residues. This chain uses TRBV30 with TRBJ1-1; D gene uncertain. This TCR came from a human donor in good health. Sequenced input: naive CD4+ T cells sorted from blood. This chain's CDR3 is CAWRALGRLNTEAFF. The CDR3, as DNA: TGTGCCTGGAGAGCCCTGGGCAGACTGAACACTGAAGCTTTCTTT.